One sample yielded the 16 T cell receptor beta chains listed below, sequenced in a study of control samples from healthy donors and cancer patients. Clones were read by immunoSEQ multiplex PCR, and TCRdb kept only the in-frame ones, dropping some. Of 120,000 or so clones listed, around 92% are singletons. Sample: blood. Receptors were obtained from a man in his fifties or sixties in good health.

This clone was seen at least ten times. CDR3 DNA: TGTGCCAGCAGTCGGGACAGGGCTCACTTTAATTCACCCCTCCACTTT. Encoded protein: CASSRDRAHFNSPLHF. The chain joins TRBV27 to TRBJ1-6, with 9 nucleotides matching TRBD1. V shed 5 bases and J 6 bases; nucleotides not matched to a gene: 8. CDR3 length: 16 residues. CDR1 and CDR2 (germline): MNHEY, SMNVEV (reference sequence).

This chain uses TRBV2 with TRBJ1-5; D remains ambiguous. The CDR3 contains 14 residues. The germline gives CDR1 SNHLY, CDR2 FYNNEI. Trimming took off 4 bases at V and 7 bases at J, with 14 bases between the two ends. The CDR3 nucleotides read TGTGCCAGCAGTGCTCGTGGGGAAGGCCAGCCCCAGCATTTT. Translating it yields CASSARGEGQPQHF.

The gene calls are TRBV7-2 and TRBJ2-3; TRBD1 agrees at 9 bases. V shed 5 bases and J 2 bases; nucleotides not matched to a gene: 8. The germline V gene encodes CDR1 SGHTA and CDR2 FQGNSA. This CDR3 has 16 amino acids. The CDR3 region is CASSHRQGGTTDTQYF. The CDR3 DNA follows: TGTGCCAGCAGCCACCGACAGGGGGGGACCACAGATACGCAGTATTTT.

This rearrangement joins TRBV5-1 to TRBJ1-6, with 10 bases aligning to TRBD1. The CDR3 is made up of 16 amino acids. CDR1 and CDR2 from the germline V gene are SGHRS and YFSETQ. Trimming at V came to 3 bases and at J to 5 bases, leaving 5 bases not matched to a gene. DNA for the CDR3: TGCGCCAGCAGCTCACGGACAGGGGGGAATAATTCACCCCTCCACTTT. This encodes CASSSRTGGNNSPLHF.

Only a few counts were recorded for this clone. The rearrangement joins TRBV2 to TRBJ1-1; unclear D gene. V was cut by 8 bases and J by 1 base, with 17 bases left in between. Germline CDR1 and CDR2: SNHLY and FYNNEI. CDR3 length: 15 residues. The CDR3 DNA reads TGTGCCAGCCAGGCCCAGCGGGCGAGGAACACTGAAGCTTTCTTT. This translates into CASQAQRARNTEAFF.

This chain connects TRBV7-2 to TRBJ2-1, with a tentative D call TRBD2 (6 bases). Trimming removed 5 bases from V and 12 bases from J, with 17 bases in between. The CDR3 has 13 amino acids. Germline lookup yields CDR1 SGHTA and CDR2 FQGNSA. DNA of the CDR3: TGTGCCAGCAGCCCGGGGCGGTTGGGGGGGCAGTTCTTC. Translation gives CASSPGRLGGQFF.

V and J are TRBV4-1 and TRBJ1-1, with TRBD1 matching 8 bases. Unmatched junction bases numbered 9, after V lost 3 bases and J lost 3 bases. Germline V gene sequence: CDR1 MGHRA, CDR2 YSYEKL. This CDR3 is built from 16 residues. CDR3 protein: CASSQILWGQDTEAFF. In nucleotides, the CDR3 is TGCGCCAGCAGCCAGATCCTGTGGGGACAGGACACTGAAGCTTTCTTT.

This chain joins TRBV7-8 and TRBJ2-3; 11 nucleotides align to TRBD2. Looked up from germline, CDR1 is SGHVS and CDR2 is FQNEAQ. CDR3 length: 16 amino acids. The V and J ends lost 4 bases and 0 bases, in that order; junction bases with no gene match: 3. The CDR3 loop is CASSSRTSGSTDTQYF. For the CDR3, the DNA is TGTGCCAGCAGCTCGAGGACTAGCGGGAGCACAGATACGCAGTATTTT.

The V gene is TRBV16, the J gene TRBJ1-1; D remains unclear. V shed 2 bases and J shed 1 base, with 5 bases lying between them. The germline V gene encodes CDR1 KGHSY and CDR2 FQNENV. There are 13 residues in the CDR3. DNA of the CDR3: TGTGCCAGCAGCCAAACAAGGAACACTGAAGCTTTCTTT. Translated: CASSQTRNTEAFF.

The V call is TRBV6-5, the J call TRBJ2-2; possibly TRBD2 for D (7 bases). The CDR3 is 13 amino acids. Trimming removed 7 bases at V and 7 bases at J, with 13 bases between. CDR1 and CDR2 from the germline V gene are MNHEY and SVGAGI. The CDR3 DNA follows: TGTGCCAGCACCTACGGGGGGCTCGGGGAGCTGTTTTTT. Its translation is CASTYGGLGELFF.

The chain has TRBV5-1 and TRBJ1-2, with D tentatively TRBD1 (6 bases). The length of the CDR3 is 14 residues. Germline CDR1 and CDR2: SGHRS and YFSETQ. Trimming removed 4 bases from V and 8 bases from J, with 18 bases in between. The CDR3 DNA sequence: TGCGCCAGCAGCGGGGACGGGGGGCTAGAAGGCTACACCTTC. Amino acid sequence: CASSGDGGLEGYTF.

The chain joins TRBV7-7 to TRBJ2-2; the match to TRBD1 covers 9 bases. There are 14 residues in the CDR3. Germline CDR1 is SSHAT and CDR2 is FNYEAQ (reference sequence). Trimming removed 5 bases from V and 5 bases from J; junction bases left unmatched: 3. The CDR3 region has the DNA TGTGCCAGCAGCCTTGGGACAGGGACCGGGGAGCTGTTTTTT. Its translation: CASSLGTGTGELFF. The whole variable domain, remainder taken from reference TRBV7-7 and TRBJ2-2, is GAGVSQSPRYKVTKRGQDVTLRCDPISSHATLYWYQQALGQGPEFLTYFNYEAQPDKSGLPSDRFSAERPEGSISTLTIQRTEQRDSAMYRCASSLGTGTGELFFGEGSRLTVL.

The rearrangement links TRBV5-5 to TRBJ2-2, with unresolved D. Germline V gene sequence: CDR1 SGHKS, CDR2 YYEKEE (reference sequence). V was shortened by 4 bases and J by 3 bases, with 13 bases between the two germline ends. This CDR3 region has 15 residues. CDR3 DNA: TGTGCCAGCAGCCCACGAGGTTTGGACACCGGGGAGCTGTTTTTT. Its translation: CASSPRGLDTGELFF.

This rearrangement joins TRBV25-1 to TRBJ2-7; D remains ambiguous. V lost 1 base to trimming and J lost 1 base, with 5 bases between them. CDR1 MGHDK and CDR2 SYGVNS come from the germline V gene. The CDR3 runs to 13 residues. CDR3 in DNA: TGTGCCAGCAGTGAATCACTGTCCTACGAGCAGTACTTC. Protein product: CASSESLSYEQYF.

This clone was detected only once. V is TRBV7-2 and J is TRBJ2-5, with 7 bases identical to TRBD2. Germline V gives CDR1 SGHTA, CDR2 FQGNSA. With V trimmed by 3 bases and J by 4 bases, 2 bases remained unmatched. CDR3 size: 13 residues. The CDR3 spells CASSFGGGETQYF. The CDR3 DNA sequence: TGTGCCAGCAGCTTTGGGGGGGGAGAGACCCAGTACTTC.

The DNA for the CDR3 is TGTGCCAGCAGCCTTTTTGAGGGCACTGAAGCTTTCTTT. Residues: CASSLFEGTEAFF. The J gene is TRBJ1-1, the V gene TRBV14; D is undetermined. The CDR3 consists of 13 residues. Germline loops: CDR1 SGHDN, CDR2 FVKESK. The V end was cut by 4 bases, the J end by 4 bases, with 10 bases between.